This T cell receptor beta chain derives from a study of control samples from healthy donors and cancer patients. The table came from immunoSEQ multiplex PCR; TCRdb's copy has only in-frame clones and leaves some out. The sample includes over 25,000 clones, around nine tenths of them seen just once. J lost 7 bases, V lost 5 bases, and 13 bases had no gene match. CDR3 length equals 15 residues. Germline V gene lookup returns CDR1 MDHEN and CDR2 SYDVKM. V usage is TRBV28 and J usage is TRBJ1-2; 7 bases are a match to TRBD1. This TCR was sampled from a woman in her forties with lung cancer. Sequenced input: PBMCs. The CDR3 bases are TGTGCCAGCAGTGCGAGGGACAGATTGTTTAGTGGCTACACCTTC. Translating it yields CASSARDRLFSGYTF.